Presented here are 25 T cell receptor beta chains from one specimen sequenced in a study of blood T cell repertoires in COVID-19. The repertoire was sequenced with immunoSEQ multiplex PCR; TCRdb's copy has only in-frame clones and lacks some. Of some 19,000 clones listed, about four fifths are singletons. The sample was peripheral blood. The receptor set was obtained from a man older than 75 with acute or convalescent COVID-19.

V gene TRBV20-1 combines with J gene TRBJ1-1; no definite D call. Trimming cost V 5 bases and J 5 bases, with 9 bases left between them. The CDR3 is made up of 11 amino acids. From germline, CDR1 is DFQATT and CDR2 SNEGSKA (reference sequence). The CDR3 spells CSAGLGTEAFF. CDR3 DNA: TGCAGTGCTGGACTTGGGACTGAAGCTTTCTTT.

The V and J genes are TRBV7-9 and TRBJ2-2, with D possibly TRBD2 on 5 matching bases. Trimming cost V 4 bases and J 3 bases, with 9 bases left between them. This CDR3 comprises 14 residues. Germline V gene lookup returns CDR1 SEHNR and CDR2 FQNEAQ (reference sequence). CDR3 region: CASSSLGHTGELFF. CDR3 nucleotide sequence: TGTGCCAGCAGCTCACTAGGGCACACCGGGGAGCTGTTTTTT.

The chain carries TRBV19 and TRBJ1-1; 7 positions agree with TRBD1. CDR1 is LNHDA and CDR2 is SQIVND in the germline V gene (reference sequence). The CDR3 loop spans 14 amino acids. The V gene end was trimmed by 6 bases and the J gene end by 4 bases; junction bases not matched to a gene: 8. Here the CDR3 DNA reads TGTGCCAGTAGGACAGGGATGGAGGGCACTGAAGCTTTCTTT. Translating it yields CASRTGMEGTEAFF.

In its sample, this clone was seen once. The genes are TRBV27 and TRBJ1-5; tentative D call: TRBD1 (5 bases). The length of the CDR3 is 16 residues. Germline V gives CDR1 MNHEY, CDR2 SMNVEV (reference sequence). Trimming stripped 6 bases from V and 2 bases from J, with 17 bases between. The CDR3 sequence: CASRRQGEAGNQPQHF. CDR3 in DNA: TGTGCCAGCAGGCGGCAAGGGGAGGCGGGCAATCAGCCCCAGCATTTT.

The V call is TRBV18, the J call TRBJ2-7, with 9 bases aligning to TRBD2. Germline V gene data show CDR1 as KGHSH and CDR2 as LQKENI. V lost 3 bases to trimming and J lost 2 bases; unmatched junction nucleotides: 2. This CDR3 is 14 amino acids long. CDR3 sequence: CASSPASGAYEQYF. CDR3 DNA: TGTGCCAGCTCACCTGCTAGCGGGGCCTACGAGCAGTACTTC.

This chain links TRBV4-3 with TRBJ2-2; 9 bases are a match to TRBD1. Per the germline V gene, CDR1 is LGHNA and CDR2 is YSLEER. The CDR3 is 17 amino acids. The V segment lost 1 base and the J segment 7 bases; nucleotides outside the gene matches: 10. CDR3 amino acids: CASSQGTGTGRVGELFF. The CDR3 DNA is TGCGCCAGCAGCCAAGGTACCGGGACAGGGCGAGTCGGGGAGCTGTTTTTT.

J is TRBJ1-3 and V is TRBV5-6; 8 positions agree with TRBD1. With V trimmed by 2 bases and J by 9 bases, 10 bases remained unmatched. Germline CDR1 and CDR2: SGHDT and YYEEEE. This CDR3 has 15 amino acids. This CDR3 is CASSFLGTGGGTIYF. The CDR3 nucleotides are TGTGCCAGCAGCTTCCTAGGGACAGGCGGAGGCACCATATATTTT.

The rearrangement joins TRBV4-1 to TRBJ1-1; D gene unclear. The germline V gene encodes CDR1 MGHRA and CDR2 YSYEKL. V was shortened by 1 base and J by 5 bases, with 14 bases between the two germline ends. The CDR3 covers 15 residues. DNA of the CDR3: TGCGCCAGCAGCCAAGTGGTGTCAGTCAGGACTGAAGCTTTCTTT. Its protein is CASSQVVSVRTEAFF.

This clone was counted between two and nine times. V is TRBV5-4 and J is TRBJ1-6, with TRBD1 matching 7 bases. The CDR3 runs 15 residues. J lost 9 bases, V lost 3 bases, and 9 bases had no gene match. Germline V gene data show CDR1 as SGHNT and CDR2 as YYREEE (reference sequence). The CDR3: CASSSNRDRVSPLHF. CDR3 nucleotide sequence: TGTGCCAGCAGCTCGAACCGGGACAGAGTTTCACCCCTCCACTTT. The full variable domain, in which reference TRBV5-4 and TRBJ1-6 provide the parts outside the CDR3, is ETGVTQSPTHLIKTRGQQVTLRCSSQSGHNTVSWYQQALGQGPQFIFQYYREEENGRGNFPPRFSGLQFPNYSSELNVNALELDDSALYLCASSSNRDRVSPLHFGNGTRLTVT.

The rearrangement links TRBV11-2 to TRBJ2-5; a weak D match, TRBD1 (5 bases). V lost 1 base, J lost 2 bases, and 14 bases lay in between. The CDR3 runs 16 residues. The germline CDR1 and CDR2 sequences are SGHAT and FQNNGV. The CDR3 DNA is TGTGCCAGCAGCTTAGGTGCCGCAGGGCCACAAGAGACCCAGTACTTC. Its protein is CASSLGAAGPQETQYF. Together with reference TRBV11-2 and TRBJ2-5, the CDR3 gives the full variable domain: EAGVAQSPRYKIIEKRQSVAFWCNPISGHATLYWYQQILGQGPKLLIQFQNNGVVDDSQLPKDRFSAERLKGVDSTLKIQPAKLEDSAVYLCASSLGAAGPQETQYFGPGTRLLVL.

V is TRBV5-4 and J is TRBJ2-5; 14 nucleotides align to TRBD2. Germline CDR1 SGHNT, CDR2 YYREEE (reference sequence). The J segment lost 2 bases and the V segment lost 4 bases, leaving 7 bases of the junction unmatched. This CDR3 has 17 amino acids. The CDR3 sequence: CASSRGLAGASQETQYF. The CDR3 coding sequence is TGTGCCAGCAGCCGGGGACTAGCGGGGGCGAGTCAAGAGACCCAGTACTTC.

The chain links TRBV7-2 to TRBJ1-3; D remains unclear. V lost 1 base to trimming and J lost 0 bases, with 7 bases between them. CDR3 length equals 15 residues. CDR1 SGHTA and CDR2 FQGNSA come from the germline V gene. The CDR3 reads CASSLEYISGNTIYF. The CDR3, as DNA: TGTGCCAGCAGCTTAGAATACATCTCTGGAAACACCATATATTTT.

This chain joins TRBV19 and TRBJ2-7; 7 nucleotides line up with TRBD1. This CDR3 spans 15 amino acids. CDR1 and CDR2 from the germline V gene are LNHDA and SQIVND (reference sequence). With 5 bases clipped from V and 3 bases from J, the junction kept 10 bases outside the gene matches. Here the CDR3 reads CASSRLGDSLYEQYF. CDR3 sequence (DNA): TGTGCCAGTAGTCGGTTAGGGGACAGCCTCTACGAGCAGTACTTC.

This clone is a singleton in its sample. This chain links TRBV7-2 with TRBJ1-2; D is undetermined. The length of the CDR3 is 15 residues. Germline assignment: CDR1 SGHTA and CDR2 FQGNSA. Trimming took 8 bases from V and 4 from J, leaving 20 bases between them. CDR3 amino acids: CASVSTGLYAYGYTF. The CDR3 nucleotides are TGTGCCAGCGTCTCGACTGGGTTATACGCCTATGGCTACACCTTC.

The chain is built from TRBV9 and TRBJ2-2; D unresolved. The CDR3 sequence is 14 residues long. V dropped 3 bases and J dropped 7 bases, with 13 bases sitting between them. Germline V lookup: CDR1 SGDLS, CDR2 YYNGEE. The CDR3 DNA follows: TGTGCCAGCAGCGCGAACTCGGTTGGCGGGGAGCTGTTTTTT. Encoded protein: CASSANSVGGELFF.

The chain has TRBV5-6 and TRBJ1-6; the D gene is possibly TRBD1 (5 bases). This CDR3 is built from 17 residues. V lost 0 bases and J lost 4, with 14 bases in between. Germline V CDR1 and CDR2: SGHDT, YYEEEE. In DNA, the CDR3 is TGTGCCAGCAGCTTGGGTTCGCAGGGCCTGTATAATTCACCCCTCCACTTT. Translating it yields CASSLGSQGLYNSPLHF.

The chain combines TRBV7-9 with TRBJ2-1; 13 bases map to TRBD2. Per germline, CDR1 SEHNR and CDR2 FQNEAQ (reference sequence). Trimming at V came to 4 bases and at J to 0 bases, leaving 3 bases not matched to a gene. CDR3 size: 17 residues. CDR3 in amino acids: CASSWTSGGRSYNEQFF. CDR3 nucleotide sequence: TGTGCCAGCAGCTGGACTAGCGGGGGCCGCTCCTACAATGAGCAGTTCTTC.

This clone occurred once. The CDR3 DNA is TGTGCCAGCAGCACAACCGGGACAGGGAGGTCACCCCTCCACTTT. The encoded protein is CASSTTGTGRSPLHF. The genes are TRBV9 and TRBJ1-6, with 9 bases fitting TRBD1. The CDR3 sequence is 15 residues long. J was trimmed by 10 bases and V by 4 bases; bases with no gene match: 9. Germline V gene data show CDR1 as SGDLS and CDR2 as YYNGEE.

The chain couples TRBV9 to TRBJ2-5; perhaps TRBD2 as D (6 bases). Trimming removed 3 bases from V and 3 bases from J, with 9 bases in between. There are 13 residues in the CDR3. CDR1 SGDLS and CDR2 YYNGEE come from the germline V gene. The CDR3 reads CASSGGDKETQYF. In DNA form, the CDR3 reads TGTGCCAGCAGCGGGGGGGATAAAGAGACCCAGTACTTC.

The chain is built from TRBV9 and TRBJ1-6, with unresolved D. The CDR3 consists of 14 residues. Germline V CDR1 and CDR2: SGDLS, YYNGEE. Trimming shortened V by 2 bases and J by 7 bases, and 10 bases separated the two germline ends. The CDR3 reads CASSVSKANSPLHF. The CDR3 region has the DNA TGTGCCAGCAGCGTTTCAAAAGCGAATTCACCCCTCCACTTT.

The DNA of the CDR3 is TGTGCCAGCAGCCACGACAGGGTTTACGAGCAGTACTTC. Encoded protein: CASSHDRVYEQYF. The J gene is TRBJ2-7, the V gene TRBV2, with 7 bases aligning to TRBD1. The length of the CDR3 is 13 residues. V trimming: 6 bases; J trimming: 4 bases; junction bases outside the gene matches: 6. Germline values: CDR1 SNHLY, CDR2 FYNNEI.

This clone is labeled medium-sized. This chain joins TRBV6-6 and TRBJ1-2; perhaps TRBD1 as D (6 bases). Looked up from germline, CDR1 is MNHNY and CDR2 is SVGAGI (reference sequence). CDR3 length: 13 amino acids. V was trimmed by 6 bases and J by 8 bases, leaving 16 bases between them. The CDR3 protein is CASSISGVGGYTF. CDR3 DNA: TGTGCCAGCAGCATCTCAGGGGTAGGGGGCTACACCTTC.

This sequence joins TRBV7-2 and TRBJ1-4; D gene uncertain. This CDR3 spans 15 amino acids. Germline CDR1 is SGHTA and CDR2 is FQGNSA. V gave up 5 bases and J gave up 0 bases, with 10 bases separating them. DNA of the CDR3: TGTGCCAGCAGCCCCGTCCTCGCAACTAATGAAAAACTGTTTTTT. It yields the protein CASSPVLATNEKLFF. The entire variable domain, with the rest obtained from reference TRBV7-2 and TRBJ1-4, is as follows: GAGVSQSPSNKVTEKGKDVELRCDPISGHTALYWYRQSLGQGLEFLIYFQGNSAPDKSGLPSDRFSAERTGGSVSTLTIQRTQQEDSAVYLCASSPVLATNEKLFFGSGTQLSVL.

The genes are TRBV6-5 and TRBJ1-1, with D possibly TRBD1 on 5 matching bases. Germline CDR1 MNHEY, CDR2 SVGAGI. The CDR3 length is 14 residues. Trimming took 8 bases from V and 0 from J, leaving 13 bases between them. The CDR3 loop is CASSRVGMNTEAFF. The CDR3 nucleotides read TGTGCCAGCTCCAGGGTCGGAATGAACACTGAAGCTTTCTTT.

The rearrangement joins TRBV2 to TRBJ1-5; TRBD1 aligns across 12 bases. Trimming at V came to 4 bases and at J to 1 base, leaving 5 bases not matched to a gene. The CDR3 loop spans 17 amino acids. The germline CDR1 and CDR2 sequences are SNHLY and FYNNEI. This CDR3 is CASSVPGQGASNQPQHF. Written as DNA, the CDR3 is TGTGCCAGCAGTGTCCCGGGACAGGGGGCAAGCAATCAGCCCCAGCATTTT.